The entry that follows covers one T cell receptor (beta chain) sequence. Its specificity is not known. This sample is part of a study of cytomegalovirus exposure and HLA in healthy donors. General study findings and limits: Immune exposure data for these donors was limited to CMV serostatus.

In the PCR, 60 Vbeta and 13 Jbeta primers were used. The method was immunoSEQ multiplex PCR; TCRdb's version includes in-frame clones alone and lacks a portion of them. The data contain 150,000 to 200,000 clones, approximately 88% of them singletons. This CDR3 is 16 amino acids long. The trim removed 7 bases at V and 2 bases at J, leaving 11 bases unmatched. The germline V gene encodes CDR1 MNHNY and CDR2 SVGAGI (reference sequence). The rearrangement joins TRBV6-6 to TRBJ1-3; TRBD1 matches at 7 bases. This receptor was taken from a boy aged 5-17 years in good health and CMV-seronegative. Sequences were obtained from PBMCs. CDR3 loop: CASTLTQGRPGNTIYF. CDR3 sequence (DNA): TGTGCCAGCACCCTTACACAGGGGAGGCCTGGAAACACCATATATTTT.